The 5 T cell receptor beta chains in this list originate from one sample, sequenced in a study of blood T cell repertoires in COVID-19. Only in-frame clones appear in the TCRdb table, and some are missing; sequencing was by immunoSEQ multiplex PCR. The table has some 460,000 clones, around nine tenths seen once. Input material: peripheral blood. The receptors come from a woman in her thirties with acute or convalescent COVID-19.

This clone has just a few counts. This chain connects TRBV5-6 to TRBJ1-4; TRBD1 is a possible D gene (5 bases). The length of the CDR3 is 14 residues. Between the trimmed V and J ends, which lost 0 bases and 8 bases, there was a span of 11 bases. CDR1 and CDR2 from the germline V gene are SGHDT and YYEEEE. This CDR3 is CASSLVRVGEKLFF. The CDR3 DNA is TGTGCCAGCAGCTTGGTCAGGGTAGGCGAAAAACTGTTTTTT.

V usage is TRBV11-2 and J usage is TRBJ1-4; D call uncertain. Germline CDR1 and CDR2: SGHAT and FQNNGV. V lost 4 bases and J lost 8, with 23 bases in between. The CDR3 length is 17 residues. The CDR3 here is CASSSLAGLGSREKLFF. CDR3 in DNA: TGTGCCAGCAGCTCCCTCGCGGGTCTCGGGTCAAGGGAAAAACTGTTTTTT. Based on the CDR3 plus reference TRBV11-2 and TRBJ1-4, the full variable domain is EAGVAQSPRYKIIEKRQSVAFWCNPISGHATLYWYQQILGQGPKLLIQFQNNGVVDDSQLPKDRFSAERLKGVDSTLKIQPAKLEDSAVYLCASSSLAGLGSREKLFFGSGTQLSVL.

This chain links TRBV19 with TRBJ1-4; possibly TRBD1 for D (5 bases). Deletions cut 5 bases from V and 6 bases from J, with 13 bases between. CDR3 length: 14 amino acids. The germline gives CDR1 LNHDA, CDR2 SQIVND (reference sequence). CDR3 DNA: TGTGCCAGTAGTTCCAAAGGGGTGGATGAAAAACTGTTTTTT. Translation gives CASSSKGVDEKLFF.

CDR3 protein: CASRSTTRRGGQYEQYF. The CDR3 region has the DNA TGTGCCAGCAGATCAACCACGAGGCGGGGGGGCCAATACGAGCAGTACTTC. The V call is TRBV27, the J call TRBJ2-7; 9 bases agree with TRBD2. The CDR3 runs 17 residues. Trimming at V came to 6 bases and at J to 4 bases, leaving 16 bases not matched to a gene. Germline V CDR1 and CDR2: MNHEY, SMNVEV (reference sequence).

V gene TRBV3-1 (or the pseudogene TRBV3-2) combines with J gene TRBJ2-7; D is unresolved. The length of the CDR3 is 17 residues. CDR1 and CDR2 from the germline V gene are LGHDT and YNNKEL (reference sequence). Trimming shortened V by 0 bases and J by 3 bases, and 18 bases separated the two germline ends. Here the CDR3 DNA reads TGTGCCAGCAGCCAAGATCGTATGGGCCCCAGCCTCTACGAGCAGTACTTC. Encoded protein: CASSQDRMGPSLYEQYF.